This T cell receptor beta chain was identified during a study of blood T cell repertoires in COVID-19. In the study overall: Acute and convalescent COVID-19 specimens originated in the United States, Italy and Spain. The analysed material was cDNA or gDNA that came from T cells, B-cell-depleted T cells, or PBMCs.

This CDR3 is built from 17 residues. Germline values: CDR1 SGHRS, CDR2 YFSETQ. Trimming cost V 4 bases and J 3 bases; bases outside gene matches: 12. Per the original data handling: Amplification of reference gene primers provided the estimated nucleated cell counts. The repertoire was sequenced with immunoSEQ multiplex PCR; TCRdb's copy has only in-frame clones and lacks some. That table is the source of V, J and clone size, and D and trimming were worked out from the DNA. The sample lists some 120,000 clones, approximately 84% occurring once. The J gene is TRBJ2-2, the V gene TRBV5-1, with 7 bases that match TRBD1. The clonotype was recovered from a woman aged 60 to 75 with acute or convalescent COVID-19. The material sequenced was peripheral blood. CDR3 region: CASSTPGTALYTGELFF. Here the CDR3 DNA reads TGCGCCAGCAGCACCCCCGGGACAGCCCTTTACACCGGGGAGCTGTTTTTT.